This T cell receptor (beta chain) was observed in a study of control samples from healthy donors and cancer patients. Assay: immunoSEQ multiplex PCR; the TCRdb copy retains only in-frame clones and omits some. The table shows approximately 79,000 clones, with 75% to 90% occurring only once. Germline-derived CDR1 and CDR2 are SGHNT and YYREEE (reference sequence). The CDR3 is made up of 15 amino acids. V was clipped by 5 bases and J by 0 bases; unmatched bases: 5. The V call is TRBV5-4, the J call TRBJ2-7; TRBD2 aligns across 10 bases. Sequenced: blood. The clonotype originates from a middle-aged man in good health. The CDR3 DNA reads TGTGCCAGCAGTCACCGGACTAGCGGCTCCTACGAGCAGTACTTC. Translation: CASSHRTSGSYEQYF.